This T cell receptor beta chain was sequenced during a study of breast tumors, draining lymph nodes, adjacent tissues. Overall study findings and caveats: Findings are consistent with lymph node origin and intratumoral expansion of most tumor T cells. Tumor T cell lymph node origin was a supported hypothesis, not proven.

TCRdb re-derived calls from the multiplex PCR reads in MiXCR, one entry per CDR3 protein. The sample consists of approximately 100,000 distinct CDR3 sequences, 21% of them appearing once. Comments on this clonotype: Antigen unknown.

The lymph nodes were axillary draining lymph nodes from breast cancer patients. The sample was axillary lymph node tissue. The receptor's source is a female donor with breast cancer. Some clones in this sample may be carry-over from other donors' samples.

The DNA for the CDR3 is TGTGCCATCATTAACTCGACCCGACGTAATGAAGCTTTCTTT. Its protein product is CAIINSTRRNEAFF. The chain uses TRBV10-3 and TRBJ1-1; no definite D call. The germline CDR1 and CDR2 sequences are ENHRY and SYGVKD. Trimming took off 7 bases at V and 7 bases at J, with 19 bases between the two ends. The CDR3 totals 14 residues.